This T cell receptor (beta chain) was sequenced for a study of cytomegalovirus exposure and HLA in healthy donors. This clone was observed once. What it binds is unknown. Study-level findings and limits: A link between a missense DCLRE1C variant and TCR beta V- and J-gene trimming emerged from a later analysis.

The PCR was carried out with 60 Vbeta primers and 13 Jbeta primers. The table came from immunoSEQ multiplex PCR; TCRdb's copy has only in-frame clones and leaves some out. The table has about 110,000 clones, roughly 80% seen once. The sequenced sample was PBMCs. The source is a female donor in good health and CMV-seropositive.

The CDR3 coding sequence is TGTGCCAGCAGCTTGGACTTCGGCACTGAAGCTTTCTTT. Its protein product is CASSLDFGTEAFF. The chain uses TRBV5-6 and TRBJ1-1; D unclear. Germline values: CDR1 SGHDT, CDR2 YYEEEE. V dropped 0 bases and J dropped 4 bases, with 7 bases sitting between them. The CDR3 length is 13 residues.